Listed here are 9 T cell receptor beta chains from one sample, sequenced in a study of cytomegalovirus exposure and HLA in healthy donors. The assay was immunoSEQ multiplex PCR, and TCRdb's table has in-frame clones only and misses some. The sample records more than 90,000 clones, approximately 88% being singletons. Sequencing was done on a sample of PBMCs. All receptors derive from a man between 18 and 29 years old in good health and CMV-seronegative.

About this clone: Other DNA sequences in the same sample also yield this CDR3. This chain uses TRBV27 with TRBJ1-1; perhaps TRBD1 as D (6 bases). The CDR3 has 12 residues. Germline lookup yields CDR1 MNHEY and CDR2 SMNVEV (reference sequence). Between the trimmed V and J ends, which lost 6 bases and 2 bases, there was a span of 7 bases. CDR3 in amino acids: CASRQGNTEAFF. CDR3 nucleotides: TGTGCCAGCAGACAGGGAAACACTGAAGCTTTCTTT.

This rearrangement joins TRBV6-1 to TRBJ2-7, with 9 bases that match TRBD1. V shed 0 bases and J 3 bases; nucleotides not matched to a gene: 3. Per the germline V gene, CDR1 is MNHNS and CDR2 is SASEGT. The CDR3 runs 15 residues. CDR3: CASSEAWTGVYEQYF. The CDR3 DNA sequence: TGTGCCAGCAGTGAAGCGTGGACAGGGGTCTACGAGCAGTACTTC.

This chain connects TRBV7-2 to TRBJ2-1, with D unresolved. Germline assignment: CDR1 SGHTA and CDR2 FQGNSA. The V and J ends lost 5 bases and 5 bases respectively, with 7 bases between them. The CDR3 is 12 amino acids. CDR3: CASSPNNNEQFF. CDR3 DNA sequence: TGTGCCAGCAGCCCCAACAACAATGAGCAGTTCTTC.

The chain carries TRBV7-6 and TRBJ1-1; 7 nucleotides agree with TRBD1. Germline values: CDR1 SGHVS, CDR2 FNYEAQ. CDR3 size: 13 residues. V gave up 5 bases and J gave up 2 bases; unmatched junction bases: 2. Here the CDR3 DNA reads TGTGCCAGCAGCCCAGGGGGTAACACTGAAGCTTTCTTT. As protein: CASSPGGNTEAFF.

The V call is TRBV27, the J call TRBJ2-3, with TRBD1 matching over 9 bases. This CDR3 contains 14 residues. V shed 3 bases and J 4 bases; nucleotides not matched to a gene: 2. CDR1 is MNHEY, CDR2 SMNVEV, per germline (reference sequence). The CDR3 sequence is CASSFRTGADTQYF. In nucleotides, the CDR3 is TGTGCCAGCAGTTTCCGGACAGGGGCAGATACGCAGTATTTT.

This chain links TRBV5-4 with TRBJ2-3, with D perhaps matching TRBD2 (6 bases). V was shortened by 4 bases and J by 0 bases, with 9 bases between the two germline ends. The CDR3 has 14 residues. The germline V gene encodes CDR1 SGHNT and CDR2 YYREEE (reference sequence). The CDR3 DNA sequence: TGTGCCAGCAGCGCCGGGACTAGCACAGATACGCAGTATTTT. Encoded protein: CASSAGTSTDTQYF.

The count of this clone is one. V is TRBV11-3 and J is TRBJ2-1; 12 nucleotides align to TRBD2. J gave up 5 bases and V 2 bases, and 1 base lay outside the gene matches. The CDR3 length is 15 residues. Germline CDR1 reads SGHNT; CDR2 reads YENEEA. CDR3 protein: CASSLLAGGNNEQFF. The CDR3 DNA reads TGTGCCAGCAGCTTACTAGCGGGAGGGAACAATGAGCAGTTCTTC.

There are a few counts of this clone. V and J are TRBV5-5 and TRBJ2-7; D possibly corresponds to TRBD1 (6 bases). Looked up from germline, CDR1 is SGHKS and CDR2 is YYEKEE (reference sequence). The CDR3 is 16 residues long. Trimming removed 0 bases from V and 3 bases from J, with 16 bases in between. CDR3 DNA: TGTGCCAGCAGCTTGGCCGGCGCAGGGGTTGGCTACGAGCAGTACTTC. Encoded protein: CASSLAGAGVGYEQYF. Supplemented by reference TRBV5-5 and TRBJ2-7, the full variable domain reads DAGVTQSPTHLIKTRGQQVTLRCSPISGHKSVSWYQQVLGQGPQFIFQYYEKEERGRGNFPDRFSARQFPNYSSELNVNALLLGDSALYLCASSLAGAGVGYEQYFGPGTRLTVT.

This rearrangement joins TRBV5-6 to TRBJ1-4; tentatively, D is TRBD1 (5 bases). V gave up 0 bases and J gave up 3 bases, with 15 bases separating them. Germline values: CDR1 SGHDT, CDR2 YYEEEE. The CDR3 spans 17 residues. As DNA, the CDR3 is TGTGCCAGCAGCTTGGGTATCGGGGGTCCGGCTAATGAAAAACTGTTTTTT. Amino acids: CASSLGIGGPANEKLFF.